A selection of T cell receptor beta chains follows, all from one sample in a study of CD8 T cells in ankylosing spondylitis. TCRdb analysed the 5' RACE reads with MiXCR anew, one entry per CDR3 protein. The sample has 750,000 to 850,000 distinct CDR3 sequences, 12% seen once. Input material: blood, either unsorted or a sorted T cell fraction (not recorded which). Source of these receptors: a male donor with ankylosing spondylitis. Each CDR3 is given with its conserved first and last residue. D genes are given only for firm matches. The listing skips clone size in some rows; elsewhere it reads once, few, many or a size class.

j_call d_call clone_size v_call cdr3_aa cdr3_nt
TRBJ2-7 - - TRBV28 CASGSGSYEQYF TGTGCCAGCGGGAGTGGGTCCTACGAGCAGTACTTC
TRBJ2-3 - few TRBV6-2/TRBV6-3 CASSYFGNPTDTQYF TGTGCCAGCAGTTATTTCGGAAATCCCACAGATACGCAGTATTTT
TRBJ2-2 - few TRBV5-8 CASRFPGSGELFF TGTGCCAGCAGGTTCCCAGGGTCGGGGGAGCTGTTTTTT
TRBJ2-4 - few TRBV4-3 CASSRSGSSPDIQYF TGCGCCAGCAGCCGGTCGGGATCTTCTCCTGACATTCAGTACTTC
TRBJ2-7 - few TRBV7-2 CASSSAPNYEQYF TGTGCCAGCAGTTCGGCACCTAACTACGAGCAGTACTTC
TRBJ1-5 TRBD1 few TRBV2 CASSEALGGGLEPQHF TGTGCCAGCAGTGAAGCGCTAGGAGGGGGCCTGGAGCCCCAGCATTTT
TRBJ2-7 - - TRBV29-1 CSYTLGSGEQYF TGCAGCTATACTTTGGGTTCAGGCGAGCAGTACTTC
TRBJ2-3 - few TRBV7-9 CASSATTGTDTQYF TGTGCCAGCAGCGCGACTACGGGGACAGATACGCAGTATTTT
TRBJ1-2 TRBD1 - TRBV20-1 CSARGGTGSANYGYTF TGCAGTGCTAGAGGAGGGACAGGCTCAGCTAACTATGGCTACACCTTC
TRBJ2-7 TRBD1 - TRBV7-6 CASSLVGDRTYEQYF TGTGCCAGCAGCTTAGTGGGGGACAGAACCTACGAGCAGTACTTC
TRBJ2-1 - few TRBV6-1 CASSPRNNNEQFF TGTGCCAGCAGCCCGAGGAATAACAATGAGCAGTTCTTC
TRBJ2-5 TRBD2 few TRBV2 CASSETIAGTYQETQYF TGTGCCAGCAGTGAGACAATAGCGGGAACCTACCAAGAGACCCAGTACTTC
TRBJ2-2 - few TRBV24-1 CATSDPGRGHTGELFF TGTGCCACCAGTGACCCTGGCCGGGGACACACCGGGGAGCTGTTTTTT
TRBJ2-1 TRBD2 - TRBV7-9 CASNTGTSGSREQFF TGTGCCAGCAACACCGGGACTAGCGGGAGCAGAGAGCAGTTCTTC
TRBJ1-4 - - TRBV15 CATSRGRTDFNEKLFF TGTGCCACCAGCAGAGGTCGGACAGACTTTAATGAAAAACTGTTTTTT
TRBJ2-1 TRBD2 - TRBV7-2 CASTPSGRVANEQFF TGTGCCAGCACGCCTAGCGGGAGGGTCGCCAATGAGCAGTTCTTC
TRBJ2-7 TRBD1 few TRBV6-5 CASSYLSGTVTYEQYF TGTGCCAGCAGTTACCTTTCCGGGACAGTTACCTACGAGCAGTACTTC
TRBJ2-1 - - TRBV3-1 CASSQETNEQFF TGTGCCAGCAGCCAGGAAACTAATGAGCAGTTCTTC